Listed below are T cell receptor beta chains from one sample, sequenced in a study of cytomegalovirus exposure and HLA in healthy donors. The method was immunoSEQ multiplex PCR; TCRdb's version includes in-frame clones alone and lacks a portion of them. The repertoire includes about 90,000 clones, around 84% of them detected once, and 2.1% sits in the top ten. Material: PBMCs. These receptors came from a man between 18 and 29 years old in good health and CMV-seronegative. Both conserved end residues are part of each CDR3. D genes are given only for firm matches. The size entry is marked missing in some rows and otherwise reads once, few, many or a size class.

CDR3 length	clone size	J gene	D gene	V gene	CDR3 protein	CDR3 DNA
13	.	TRBJ2-7	.	TRBV19	CASARQATYEQYF	TGTGCCAGCGCCCGACAGGCCACCTACGAGCAGTACTTC
15	once	TRBJ1-2	TRBD1	TRBV5-1	CASSLGRTGPYGYTF	TGCGCCAGCAGCTTGGGCCGGACAGGGCCCTATGGCTACACCTTC
12	.	TRBJ1-2	.	TRBV5-6	CASSLAPRGYTF	TGTGCCAGCAGCTTGGCTCCTAGGGGCTACACCTTC
18	.	TRBJ2-3	TRBD2	TRBV14	CASSQDASSGTSTDTQYF	TGTGCCAGCAGCCAAGATGCCTCTAGCGGGACAAGCACAGATACGCAGTATTTT
15	.	TRBJ2-7	TRBD2	TRBV7-2	CASTLGTSASYEQYF	TGTGCCAGCACCTTAGGGACTAGCGCCTCCTACGAGCAGTACTTC
15	.	TRBJ2-5	.	TRBV7-2	CASSFDTPGGETQYF	TGTGCCAGCAGCTTTGACACCCCCGGTGGGGAGACCCAGTACTTC
15	.	TRBJ2-7	.	TRBV6-1	CASSPHKGTLDEQYF	TGTGCCAGCAGTCCCCACAAGGGGACTCTCGACGAGCAGTACTTC
15	.	TRBJ2-3	.	TRBV10-3	CAISERAGDADTQYF	TGTGCCATCAGTGAGAGGGCCGGGGATGCGGATACGCAGTATTTT
13	few	TRBJ1-1	TRBD1	TRBV14	CASRRTGAAEAFF	TGTGCCAGCAGGCGGACAGGGGCGGCTGAAGCTTTCTTT
14	.	TRBJ2-7	.	TRBV10-2	CASSESYFSYEQYF	TGCGCCAGCAGTGAGTCCTACTTCTCCTACGAGCAGTACTTC
18	.	TRBJ2-6	TRBD2	TRBV5-1	CASSLAAGGPSGANVLTF	TGCGCCAGCAGCTTGGCCGCGGGAGGGCCCTCTGGGGCCAACGTCCTGACTTTC
14	.	TRBJ2-7	.	TRBV5-1	CASSIQGEVDEQYF	TGCGCCAGCAGCATACAGGGTGAAGTGGACGAGCAGTACTTC
16	.	TRBJ2-3	TRBD1	TRBV5-1	CASSNTGGQITDTQYF	TGCGCCAGCAGCAACACAGGGGGGCAGATCACAGATACGCAGTATTTT
15	.	TRBJ1-1	.	TRBV7-2	CASSLYRVRDTEAFF	TGTGCCAGCAGCTTGTACAGGGTTCGGGACACTGAAGCTTTCTTT
14	.	TRBJ2-1	.	TRBV9	CASSVGEASNEQFF	TGTGCCAGCAGCGTAGGTGAGGCCAGCAATGAGCAGTTCTTC
16	few	TRBJ1-1	.	TRBV19	CASSVPRAGGRTEAFF	TGTGCCAGTAGTGTACCCCGTGCCGGGGGGCGGACTGAAGCTTTCTTT
14	.	TRBJ1-5	.	TRBV18	CASSSATSGQPQHF	TGTGCCAGCTCATCAGCGACTTCCGGGCAGCCCCAGCATTTT
11	once	TRBJ1-1	.	TRBV25-1	CASSEVSGAFF	TGTGCCAGCAGTGAAGTCTCAGGAGCTTTCTTT
16	.	TRBJ2-2	.	TRBV13	CASSPRGAFNTGELFF	TGTGCCAGCAGCCCCAGGGGGGCTTTTAACACCGGGGAGCTGTTTTTT
14	.	TRBJ1-3	.	TRBV27	CASSLGGHGNTIYF	TGTGCCAGCAGCCTCGGGGGGCACGGAAACACCATATATTTT
16	.	TRBJ2-3	TRBD2	TRBV9	CASSPRSGSGGDTQYF	TGTGCCAGCAGCCCCCGTAGCGGGAGTGGGGGGGATACGCAGTATTTT
14	once	TRBJ1-1	.	TRBV28	CASPPGGRGTEAFF	TGTGCCAGCCCTCCGGGGGGGAGGGGGACTGAAGCTTTCTTT
17	once	TRBJ2-3	TRBD2	TRBV6-4	CASSDSSGLAGSDTQYF	TGTGCCAGCAGTGATTCATCCGGACTAGCGGGGTCAGATACGCAGTATTTT
12	.	TRBJ1-1	TRBD1	TRBV19	CASRDRADEAFF	TGTGCCAGTAGGGACAGGGCAGATGAAGCTTTCTTT
16	once	TRBJ2-5	TRBD2	TRBV18	CASSPPRTSGSETQYF	TGTGCCAGCTCACCACCAAGGACTAGTGGTTCAGAGACCCAGTACTTC
15	.	TRBJ1-2	.	TRBV6-4	CARWDGLRTNYGYTF	TGTGCCAGGTGGGACGGACTAAGAACTAACTATGGCTACACCTTC
14	.	TRBJ2-7	TRBD1	TRBV19	CASSHPGQGLEQYF	TGTGCCAGTTCCCATCCGGGACAGGGCCTCGAGCAGTACTTC
17	.	TRBJ2-7	TRBD1	TRBV12-5	CASGLPTGTGVPYEQYF	TGTGCTAGTGGTTTGCCCACCGGGACAGGGGTTCCCTACGAGCAGTACTTC
14	.	TRBJ2-7	.	TRBV6-6	CAGGYRALKDEQYF	TGCGCCGGGGGTTACAGGGCCCTAAAGGACGAGCAGTACTTC
14	.	TRBJ2-3	.	TRBV27	CASSFRGSSDTQYF	TGTGCCAGCAGTTTTCGGGGGAGTAGTGATACGCAGTATTTT
14	.	TRBJ2-5	.	TRBV23-1	CANPFRGILETQYF	TGCGCCAACCCCTTCAGGGGTATCTTGGAGACCCAGTACTTC
13	.	TRBJ2-5	TRBD1	TRBV25-1	CASRNDRGETQYF	TGTGCCAGCAGAAATGACAGGGGCGAGACCCAGTACTTC
15	.	TRBJ2-7	.	TRBV28	CASSSPWQGINEQYF	TGTGCCAGCAGTTCACCCTGGCAGGGGATCAACGAGCAGTACTTC
14	.	TRBJ1-1	.	TRBV5-4	CASSIPGQNTEAFF	TGTGCCAGCAGCATCCCCGGACAGAACACTGAAGCTTTCTTT
16	.	TRBJ2-7	.	TRBV14	CASSQDPGAGPYEQYF	TGTGCCAGCAGCCAAGATCCCGGAGCGGGCCCCTACGAGCAGTACTTC